This T cell receptor beta chain was profiled in a study of T cell repertoires in cytomegalovirus infection. This clonotype came up a few times. Its target is not known. TCRdb analysed the reads with MiXCR anew, one entry per CDR3 protein. The sample records just under 500,000 distinct CDR3 sequences, roughly a third being singletons. This CDR3 contains 14 residues. V was shortened by 0 bases and J by 4 bases, with 9 bases between the two germline ends. Germline CDR1 reads LNHNV; CDR2 reads YYDKDF (reference sequence). The TCR originated in a human donor in good health (CMV status not recorded). Some clones in this sample may be carry-over from other donors' samples. The J gene is TRBJ2-5, the V gene TRBV15; D is undetermined. This specimen was cultured PBMCs, taken from culture after CMV antigen stimulation. For the CDR3, the DNA is TGTGCCACCAGCAGAGATAGGGCAGCAGAGACCCAGTACTTC. Protein: CATSRDRAAETQYF.